These 4 T cell receptor beta chains originate from one sample sequenced in a study of vaccination and CD4 T cells after COVID-19. Regarding treatment: approximately nine-day PBMC culture with coronavirus spike peptide pools or control peptides (ViraFEST assay). The study sequenced cultured CD4+ T cell DNA using the Oncomine TCR Beta short-read assay. TCRdb recomputed calls from the PCR reads with MiXCR, one row per CDR3 protein. The sample includes 20,000 to 25,000 distinct CDR3 sequences, around 60% of them seen just once. These TCRs' antigens remain unknown. The input for sequencing was CD4+ T cells from blood, cultured in vitro, taken after SARS-CoV-2 vaccination. These receptors all come from a human donor who received a COVID-19 vaccine.

The genes are TRBV6-1 and TRBJ2-7; weak D call: TRBD2 (6 bases). The CDR3 extends over 16 amino acids. V lost 7 bases and J 2 bases, leaving 21 bases between the germline ends. The germline CDR1 and CDR2 sequences are MNHNS and SASEGT. The CDR3 spells CASKRGVQLGTYEQYF. In nucleotides, the CDR3 is TGTGCCAGCAAACGCGGGGTTCAGCTGGGAACCTACGAGCAGTACTTC.

This rearrangement joins TRBV15 to TRBJ2-3; D is unresolved. V lost 0 bases to trimming and J lost 0 bases, with 10 bases between them. The CDR3 has 16 amino acids. Germline-derived CDR1 and CDR2 are LNHNV and YYDKDF (reference sequence). CDR3 sequence (DNA): TGTGCCACCAGCAGAGATCAAGTCAGGAGCACAGATACGCAGTATTTT. This sequence encodes CATSRDQVRSTDTQYF.

The chain is built from TRBV12-3 or TRBV12-4 and TRBJ2-5; 7 nucleotides align to TRBD1. This CDR3 spans 13 amino acids. The J segment lost 2 bases and the V segment lost 5 bases, leaving 2 bases of the junction unmatched. CDR3 region: CASSRGQQETQYF. CDR3 nucleotides: TGTGCCAGCAGTAGGGGACAGCAAGAGACCCAGTACTTC.

The chain recombines TRBV19 with TRBJ1-4, with 10 bases matching TRBD1. Germline loops: CDR1 LNHDA, CDR2 SQIVND (reference sequence). The CDR3 runs to 14 residues. V shed 6 bases, J shed 8 bases, and the junction held 6 bases outside the gene matches. As DNA, the CDR3 is TGTGCCAGTAGATACGGACAGGGGGAGGAAAAACTGTTTTTT. It specifies CASRYGQGEEKLFF.